The sequence of this T cell receptor beta chain was determined in a study of blood T cells in healthy people across ages (dated by TCRdb to the mid-2010s). Study-level background: In model experiments, template switching captured roughly one uniquely barcoded TCR beta cDNA molecule for every two T cells. To track age-related changes in TCR beta repertoire diversity, the study relied on deep sequencing normalized with unique cDNA molecular identifiers. The donors were split into four age groups: young (average about 15 years), middle-aged (roughly 39), aged (roughly 60) and long-lived (roughly 77). Donors of different ages were randomly distributed across sequencing lanes to avoid experimental bias. Two additional independent replicas of 1 million unique cDNA reads from the same blood draw were analyzed for two donors (one aged 18 to 29 and one aged 80 or older). Points the paper makes about the study in general: A strong correlation was found between observed TCR beta diversity and the percentage of naive T cells measured by flow cytometry. Estimates of total diversity based on one million sequenced T cells were regarded as lower bounds and as underestimates. Compared with the aged group, the long-lived group had more naive CD4+ T cells, fewer expanded clones and increased TCR diversity, a pattern suggesting age selection. Because donor CMV infection status was unknown, age-related changes in expanded clonotypes were potentially confounded. As age increased, observed TCR beta diversity per million T cells dropped in a roughly linear way, and a significant reduction was already evident by age roughly 36. Because profiling used bulk unsorted PBMCs, naive and antigen-experienced compartments could not be compared conclusively.

The donors were roughly 40 Caucasian individuals from Russia, aged roughly 6 to 100 years, who were systemically healthy. Each donor gave about 9.8 milliliters of peripheral blood, drawn into EDTA-treated Vacutainer tubes. Ficoll-Paque density-gradient centrifugation was used to isolate PBMCs, with at least 6 million obtained per sample. Total RNA, at least 6 micrograms per sample, was extracted from PBMCs with Trizol reagent. For every donor, an aliquot of PBMCs went through flow cytometry to measure the percentages of naive CD45RAhigh/CD27high T cells. This clonotype has only a few counts. The specificity of this receptor is unknown. No base-level quality is on record; no much larger clone is a single base apart. The library relied on 5' RACE. Sequencing took place on an Illumina HiSeq 2500. A second PCR of about 7 to 12 cycles was run with a J-beta primer mix and a sample-barcoded 5' primer. A template-switch 5' adaptor carrying 12 random nucleotides introduced a unique molecular identifier onto each TCR beta cDNA molecule. At least 2.5 million CDR3-containing paired-end reads were obtained from each sample. The Mint cDNA synthesis kit, primed by a TRBC-specific oligonucleotide, was used to synthesize first-strand cDNA from all RNA. Following uracil-DNA glycosylase treatment, all cDNA underwent a first 18-cycle PCR with the universal primers M1SS and BC2_uni_R. The source study handled its data this way. For normalization, 1 million high-quality reads were randomly selected from each sample, with every read carrying a distinct molecular identifier. Instead of being binned into consensus sequences, reads with shared molecular identifiers were discarded. MiTCR, with a Q25 quality threshold and the strictest error-elimination algorithm, was used for CDR3 identification, clonotype clustering and error correction. A nonparametric unseen species model with Euler transformation was used to estimate lower-bound total TCR beta diversity. The public sequencing data were trimmed at Q25 with fastp and processed into clonotypes with MiXCR by TCRdb, which kept only in-frame beta chains. Each entry merges the rows of one CDR3 protein and shows their most common DNA and genes. Here the V and J calls rest on TCRdb's processing, not on the authors' analysis. The sample contains hundreds of thousands of distinct CDR3 sequences, 45% to 60% of them found a single time. The ten largest clones add up to 13% of the sample.

Compared with germline, V lacks 1 base and J lacks 5 bases; bases without a gene match: 0. Including cysteine and phenylalanine, the CDR3 has 13 amino acids. Kept here is only the CDR3 DNA, which spans 39 bases and is read in frame from base 1. The sample taken for sequencing was blood. This clonotype originated in a woman of 80 years or more in good health. The chain was built from TRBV12-3 or TRBV12-4 and TRBJ2-7, with 9 central nucleotides matching TRBD1. The DNA reads TGTGCCAGCAGTTTAGGGACAGGGGACGAGCAGTACTTC. This translates into CASSLGTGDEQYF.